The 9 T cell receptor beta chains in this list originate from one sample, sequenced in a study of T-cell memory formation after mild COVID-19. TCRdb reprocessed the 5' RACE reads via MiXCR and lists one record per CDR3 protein. Among 300,000 to 350,000 distinct CDR3 sequences listed, approximately 20% were seen once. The sequencing input was PBMCs or a T cell subset sorted from them (not recorded which). The source of these receptors is a man aged 18 to 30 who had mild COVID-19 (a few samples of this study predate the infection). Cell type and time point are not known.

The chain combines TRBV5-5 with TRBJ2-7; TRBD1 aligns across 7 bases. The CDR3 is made up of 15 amino acids. Trimming at V came to 0 bases and at J to 0 bases, leaving 3 bases not matched to a gene. Germline V gene data show CDR1 as SGHKS and CDR2 as YYEKEE (reference sequence). The CDR3 region has the DNA TGTGCCAGCAGCTTGGGGCCAGGGGGCTCCTACGAGCAGTACGTC. Its protein product is CASSLGPGGSYEQYV.

This clonotype was counted only a few times. The V and J genes are TRBV4-3 and TRBJ2-3; 7 bases line up with TRBD2. The length of the CDR3 is 14 residues. Germline CDR1 LGHNA, CDR2 YSLEER. V dropped 4 bases and J dropped 3; count of bases not matched to a gene: 4. CDR3 protein: CASSRNGGTDTQYF. In DNA form, the CDR3 reads TGCGCCAGCAGCCGGAACGGGGGGACAGATACGCAGTATTTT.

In regard to this clonotype: A much bigger clone sits one base away, suggesting this may be a read error. The chain combines TRBV6-5 with TRBJ1-2; the D is unclear. Looked up from germline, CDR1 is MNHEY and CDR2 is SVGAGI. V was pared by 7 bases and J by 6 bases, with 15 bases between. This CDR3 comprises 13 residues. CDR3 in amino acids: CASIGSPNDGYTF. DNA for the CDR3: TGTGCCAGCATTGGGAGCCCCAACGATGGCTACACCTTC.

This chain joins TRBV6-2 or TRBV6-3 and TRBJ1-3; no definite D call. Trimming pared 4 bases from V and 4 bases from J, leaving 17 bases between. CDR1 is MNHEY, CDR2 SVGEGT, per germline. The CDR3 consists of 16 residues. This CDR3 is CASSSAPRRRGNTIYF. The CDR3, as DNA: TGTGCCAGCAGTTCCGCCCCGCGCCGGAGGGGAAACACCATATATTTT.

This clonotype was seen only a few times. This chain uses TRBV20-1 with TRBJ2-2; TRBD1 might be the D (6 bases). Germline CDR1 is DFQATT and CDR2 is SNEGSKA (reference sequence). Trimming cost V 1 base and J 7 bases, with 7 bases left between them. The CDR3 runs 12 residues. In nucleotides, the CDR3 is TGCAGTGCTAGAGCAGGGGACGGGGAGCTGTTTTTT. Protein sequence: CSARAGDGELFF.

The V gene is TRBV12-3 or TRBV12-4, the J gene TRBJ2-3; possibly TRBD2 for D (5 bases). The V and J ends lost 5 bases and 4 bases respectively, with 10 bases between them. CDR3 size: 13 residues. The CDR3 reads CASSVRGADTQYF. CDR3 coding DNA: TGTGCCAGCAGTGTCCGGGGTGCAGATACGCAGTATTTT.

The genes are TRBV4-1 and TRBJ2-4, with D perhaps matching TRBD1 (6 bases). V was trimmed by 3 bases and J by 7 bases, leaving 13 bases between them. CDR3 length equals 14 residues. The germline V gene encodes CDR1 MGHRA and CDR2 YSYEKL. This chain's CDR3 is CASSQPGVGNIQYF. The DNA for the CDR3 is TGCGCCAGCAGCCAGCCAGGGGTGGGGAACATTCAGTACTTC.

The genes are TRBV27 and TRBJ2-7; TRBD2 is a possible D gene (6 bases). CDR1 MNHEY and CDR2 SMNVEV come from the germline V gene (reference sequence). V gave up 3 bases and J gave up 3 bases, with 15 bases separating them. This CDR3 comprises 15 residues. CDR3 sequence: CASSLDRRARYEQYV. The CDR3 DNA sequence: TGTGCCAGCAGTTTGGATAGGAGGGCCCGCTACGAGCAGTACGTC.

This chain uses TRBV6-2 or TRBV6-3 with TRBJ2-1, with D possibly matching TRBD1 (5 bases). The V end was cut by 6 bases, the J end by 8 bases, with 14 bases between. Germline V CDR1 and CDR2: MNHEY, SVGEGT. This CDR3 comprises 13 residues. For the CDR3, the DNA is TGTGCCAGCAGGGACCAGGGTAGGGATGAGCAGTTCTTC. Protein sequence: CASRDQGRDEQFF.